This T cell receptor (beta chain) was sequenced during a study of T-cell reconstitution after alpha-beta-depleted transplantation in children. Germline values: CDR1 MDHEN, CDR2 SYDVKM. This CDR3 contains 16 residues. V gave up 8 bases and J gave up 8 bases, with 27 bases separating them. For TCRbeta, the library was prepared with unique molecular identifiers. TCRdb recomputed calls from the PCR reads with MiXCR, one row per CDR3 protein. Here the sample spans approximately 980,000 distinct CDR3 sequences, roughly 29% being singletons. Study findings and constraints: Surviving recipient T cells and thymic progenitors produced the high day-60 TCRbeta diversity seen in some patients. The study reportedly traced alpha-beta T cells about two months after transplant to several hundred expanded graft clones. Diversity and T-cell counts at one year after transplant derived mostly from new T cells.

This clonotype has ten or more counts. Its antigen remains unidentified. This TCR came from a boy less than two years old who had a stem cell transplant for SCID, so the T cells may come from the graft donor. The sample was PBMCs, mostly from graft donor cells, taken 360 days after TCRalphabeta/CD19-depleted stem cell transplant. The chain is built from TRBV28 and TRBJ2-5; no clear D gene. The DNA for the CDR3 is TGTGCCAGCCGGTCAATCTATTACACGGAACTTATAACCCAGTACTTC. Residues: CASRSIYYTELITQYF.